This T cell receptor (beta chain) was sequenced for a study of CD8+CD57+ T cells in acquired aplastic anemia. Study-wide results and limits: Roughly 29 was the count of CD8+ CDR3 sequences that patients shared with controls.

With regard to this clonotype: Its antigen is as yet unknown. Mismatch with germline at one junction end may stem from a read error.

The template for TCR beta VDJ and CDR3 sequence profiling was genomic DNA. TCRdb re-derived calls from the reads in MiXCR, one entry per CDR3 protein. In the table there are around 250,000 distinct CDR3 sequences, around three fifths of which are singletons. Germline CDR1 reads SGHTA; CDR2 reads FQGNSA. The CDR3 contains 14 residues. The chain links TRBV7-2 to TRBJ1-5; unclear D gene. This receptor was taken from a human donor with severe aplastic anemia or a healthy control (not recorded which). Sequencing used sorted CD4+, CD8+, or CD8+CD57+ T cells (not recorded which) from PBMCs. The CDR3 sequence is CASSFGGLGQPRHF. CDR3 bases: TGTGCCAGCAGCTTTGGAGGTTTAGGTCAGCCCCGGCATTTT.